A single sample is the source of the 14 T cell receptor beta chains below, sequenced in a study of blood T cell repertoires in COVID-19 (dated by TCRdb to about 2020). The method was the immunoSEQ multiplex PCR assay. This is the immuneACCESS table as TCRdb keeps it, with only in-frame sequences that have V and J called. A part of the clones is gone; compared with another copy, unresolved V genes explain less than half, and the rest is unexplained. The sample yields around 150,000 clones; around 75% were counted once. The ten top clones hold roughly 14% of the sample. The source material was peripheral blood. These receptor sequences come from an elderly woman with acute or convalescent COVID-19.

The rearrangement links TRBV5-5 to TRBJ2-6; D remains ambiguous. This CDR3 contains 16 residues. V was trimmed by 4 bases and J by 4 bases, leaving 15 bases between them. Germline V gives CDR1 SGHKS, CDR2 YYEKEE (reference sequence). The CDR3 region has the DNA TGTGCCAGCAGCCCAAGCTTCGGGTCCGGGGCCAACGTCCTGACTTTC. It yields the protein CASSPSFGSGANVLTF.

As regards this clone: Other DNA sequences in this specimen translate into the identical CDR3. The CDR3 coding sequence is TGTGCCAGCTCACAGGGACAGGGAAATTCACCCCTCCACTTT. Translating gives CASSQGQGNSPLHF. The genes are TRBV18 and TRBJ1-6; TRBD1 agrees at 9 bases. The V and J ends lost 4 bases and 7 bases, in that order; junction bases with no gene match: 2. Germline V CDR1 and CDR2: KGHSH, LQKENI. CDR3 length: 14 amino acids.

CDR3 region: CASSLERMNTEAFF. CDR3 nucleotides: TGCGCCAGCAGCTTGGAGCGGATGAACACTGAAGCTTTCTTT. This rearrangement joins TRBV5-1 to TRBJ1-1; no reliable D call. V was pared by 0 bases and J by 0 bases, with 6 bases between. This CDR3 comprises 14 residues. Germline V CDR1 and CDR2: SGHRS, YFSETQ.

The rearrangement links TRBV6-1 to TRBJ2-7; tentatively, D is TRBD2 (5 bases). Trimming removed 1 base at V and 4 bases at J, with 14 bases between. This CDR3 spans 15 amino acids. Germline CDR1 is MNHNS and CDR2 is SASEGT. CDR3 bases: TGTGCCAGCAGTGAAGGATCTGCTAGCTCGTACGAGCAGTACTTC. The encoded protein is CASSEGSASSYEQYF.

CDR3 coding DNA: TGTGCCAGCAGCTTCTTCGGACAGGGTTTCAATCAGCCCCAGCATTTT. Residues: CASSFFGQGFNQPQHF. The V gene is TRBV7-9, the J gene TRBJ1-5; 8 bases are a match to TRBD1. The CDR3 runs 16 residues. CDR1 and CDR2 (germline): SEHNR, FQNEAQ (reference sequence). J lost 3 bases, V lost 3 bases, and 7 bases had no gene match.

As to this clone: The junction differs from germline at one of its ends, possibly a read error. This chain joins TRBV6-1 and TRBJ2-3; D uncertain. CDR1 and CDR2 from the germline V gene are MNHNS and SASEGT. The CDR3 runs 16 residues. The CDR3 protein is CASSEGLLKATDTQYF. CDR3 coding DNA: TGTGCCAGCAGCGAAGGTCTACTAAAGGCCACAGATACGCAGTATTTT.

This chain connects TRBV4-1 to TRBJ1-3; possibly TRBD1 for D (5 bases). There are 17 residues in the CDR3. V was cut by 4 bases and J by 0 bases, with 16 bases left in between. The V gene's germline CDR1 is MGHRA and CDR2 YSYEKL. The CDR3 DNA follows: TGCGCCAGCAGCCTCGACCCGGCAGGGTTCTCTGGAAACACCATATATTTT. Its translation: CASSLDPAGFSGNTIYF.

The chain recombines TRBV4-1 with TRBJ2-5; 12 bases align to TRBD2. The CDR3 loop spans 15 amino acids. CDR1 is MGHRA, CDR2 YSYEKL, per germline. With V trimmed by 4 bases and J by 5 bases, 5 bases remained unmatched. CDR3 DNA sequence: TGCGCCAGCAGCCGGCTAGCGGGGGGGATGGAGACCCAGTACTTC. It translates to CASSRLAGGMETQYF.

V usage is TRBV9 and J usage is TRBJ2-5; TRBD2 might be the D (5 bases). This CDR3 is 14 amino acids long. The germline V and J ends were trimmed by 0 bases and 5 bases, with 11 bases remaining between them. Germline V CDR1 and CDR2: SGDLS, YYNGEE. CDR3 sequence: CASSVGGPGETQYF. CDR3 sequence (DNA): TGTGCCAGCAGCGTAGGAGGGCCTGGGGAGACCCAGTACTTC.

The CDR3 DNA follows: TGTGCCAGTAGGCGGGGGATCCCGGGACAGGGGGGATCTAACTATGGCTACACCTTC. Its translation: CASRRGIPGQGGSNYGYTF. The chain recombines TRBV19 with TRBJ1-2; TRBD1 agrees at 11 bases. V shed 6 bases and J 0 bases; nucleotides not matched to a gene: 15. This CDR3 has 19 residues. Germline V gene data show CDR1 as LNHDA and CDR2 as SQIVND (reference sequence).

This clone has a handful of counts. V is TRBV19 and J is TRBJ1-2; tentatively, D is TRBD1 (5 bases). The V end lost 6 bases, the J end lost 7 bases, and 9 bases lay between the germline ends. CDR1 and CDR2 (germline): LNHDA, SQIVND (reference sequence). The CDR3 loop spans 11 amino acids. The CDR3: CASRQQGGYTF. For the CDR3, the DNA is TGTGCCAGTAGACAGCAGGGTGGCTACACCTTC.

This clone was recorded once. The V gene is TRBV28, the J gene TRBJ2-3, with D tentatively TRBD1 (5 bases). The V gene's germline CDR1 is MDHEN and CDR2 SYDVKM. CDR3 size: 18 residues. Trimming cost V 3 bases and J 1 base, with 20 bases left between them. CDR3 bases: TGTGCCAGCAGTTTGTCGTCCTCTAGGACACCACGCACAGATACGCAGTATTTT. It is translated as CASSLSSSRTPRTDTQYF.

There are a few counts of this clone. The V gene is TRBV19, the J gene TRBJ1-5, with 11 bases that match TRBD1. The CDR3 loop spans 14 amino acids. Unmatched junction bases numbered 4, after V lost 5 bases and J lost 7 bases. Germline V gene sequence: CDR1 LNHDA, CDR2 SQIVND (reference sequence). CDR3 sequence reads: CASSLDRGPQPQHF. The DNA of the CDR3 is TGTGCCAGTAGTCTGGACAGGGGGCCCCAGCCCCAGCATTTT. Full variable domain (missing parts from reference TRBV19 and TRBJ1-5): DGGITQSPKYLFRKEGQNVTLSCEQNLNHDAMYWYRQDPGQGLRLIYYSQIVNDFQKGDIAEGYSVSREKKESFPLTVTSAQKNPTAFYLCASSLDRGPQPQHFGDGTRLSIL.

This clone was detected once. The chain employs TRBV18 and TRBJ2-3; TRBD2 is a possible D gene (5 bases). CDR1 is KGHSH, CDR2 LQKENI, per germline. Trimming removed 2 bases from V and 2 bases from J, with 11 bases in between. The CDR3 spans 15 residues. The CDR3 is CASSPIATVTDTQYF. For the CDR3, the DNA is TGTGCCAGCTCACCAATAGCGACTGTCACAGATACGCAGTATTTT.